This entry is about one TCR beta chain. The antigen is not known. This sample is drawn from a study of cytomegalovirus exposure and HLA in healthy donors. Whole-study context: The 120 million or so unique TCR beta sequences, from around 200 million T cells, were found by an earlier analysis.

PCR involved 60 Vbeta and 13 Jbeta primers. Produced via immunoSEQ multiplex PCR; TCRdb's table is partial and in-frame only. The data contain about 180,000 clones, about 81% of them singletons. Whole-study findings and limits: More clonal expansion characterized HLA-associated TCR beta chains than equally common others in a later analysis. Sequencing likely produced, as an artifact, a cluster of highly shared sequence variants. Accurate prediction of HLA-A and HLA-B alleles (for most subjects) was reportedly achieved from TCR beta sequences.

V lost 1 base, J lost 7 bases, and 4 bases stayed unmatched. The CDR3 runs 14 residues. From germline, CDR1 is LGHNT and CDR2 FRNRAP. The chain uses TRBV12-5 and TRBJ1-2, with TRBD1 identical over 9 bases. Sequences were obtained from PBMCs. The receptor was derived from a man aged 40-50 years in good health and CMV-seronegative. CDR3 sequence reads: CASGLGTGEGGYTF. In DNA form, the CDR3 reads TGTGCTAGTGGTTTGGGGACAGGGGAAGGTGGCTACACCTTC.